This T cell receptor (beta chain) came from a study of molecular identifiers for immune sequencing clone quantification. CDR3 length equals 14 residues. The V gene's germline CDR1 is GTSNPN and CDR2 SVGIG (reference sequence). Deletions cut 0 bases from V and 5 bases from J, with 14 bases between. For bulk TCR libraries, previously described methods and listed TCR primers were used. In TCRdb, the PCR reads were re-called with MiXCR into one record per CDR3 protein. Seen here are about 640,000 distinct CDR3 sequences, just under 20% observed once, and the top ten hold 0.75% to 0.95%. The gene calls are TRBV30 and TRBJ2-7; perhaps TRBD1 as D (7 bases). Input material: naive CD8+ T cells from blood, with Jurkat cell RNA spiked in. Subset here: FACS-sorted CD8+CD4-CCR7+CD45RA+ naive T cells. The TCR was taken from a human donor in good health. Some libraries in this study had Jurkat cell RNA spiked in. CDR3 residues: CAWSVGGGSNEQYF. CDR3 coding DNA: TGTGCCTGGAGTGTAGGAGGGGGCAGCAACGAGCAGTACTTC.